This TCR beta chain stems from a study of T cells expressing NK-cell markers. The CDR3 extends over 14 amino acids. From the 5' RACE reads, TCRdb lists one entry per CDR3 protein and no DNA. The sample table includes 200,000 to 300,000 distinct CDR3 sequences. This TCR was sampled from a woman aged 18 to 75 in good health. J is TRBJ1-4 and V is TRBV12-3 or TRBV12-4; with no DNA, the TCRdb D assignment of TRBD1 cannot be verified. The sample consisted of blood T cells: a sorted CD56 or NKG2C T cell subset, CD4+ or CD8+ T cells, or bulk PBMC T cells (not recorded which). CDR3 amino acids: CASSTGTGSEKLFF.